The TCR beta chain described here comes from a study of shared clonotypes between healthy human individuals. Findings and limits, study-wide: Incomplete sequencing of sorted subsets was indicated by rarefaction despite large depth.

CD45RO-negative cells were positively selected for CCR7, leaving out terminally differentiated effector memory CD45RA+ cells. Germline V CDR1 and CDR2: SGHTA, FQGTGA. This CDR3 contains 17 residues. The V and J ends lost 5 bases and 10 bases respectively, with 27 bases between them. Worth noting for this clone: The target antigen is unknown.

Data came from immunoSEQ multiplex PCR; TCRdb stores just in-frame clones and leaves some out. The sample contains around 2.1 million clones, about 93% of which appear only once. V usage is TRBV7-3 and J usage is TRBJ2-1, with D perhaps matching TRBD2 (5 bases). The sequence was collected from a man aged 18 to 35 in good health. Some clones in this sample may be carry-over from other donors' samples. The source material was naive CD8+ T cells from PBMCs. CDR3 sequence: CASSETYGLPTHGEQFF. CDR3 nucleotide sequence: TGTGCCAGCAGCGAGACATACGGACTGCCCACCCACGGGGAGCAGTTCTTC.